Presented here are 7 T cell receptor beta chains from one specimen sequenced in a study of post-analysis software for immune sequencing data. Study outcomes and limitations: Four to six TRBV segments appeared more often in patients than in controls, and TRBV5-6, TRBV5-1 and TRBV20-1 were among these.

Antigen specificity for these receptors is unknown. The TCR beta cDNA libraries contained unique molecular identifiers. Via MiXCR, TCRdb re-called the PCR reads, giving one row per CDR3 protein. The data show approximately 660,000 distinct CDR3 sequences, approximately 59% seen once. Material for sequencing was blood. The receptors were gathered from a girl aged 2-10 years with multiple sclerosis.

This clonotype came up once. V usage is TRBV6-6 and J usage is TRBJ2-3; D is unresolved. V lost 4 bases to trimming and J lost 5 bases, with 13 bases between them. The CDR3 runs to 14 residues. Germline-derived CDR1 and CDR2 are MNHNY and SVGAGI (reference sequence). CDR3 amino acids: CASSWAPPRDTQYF. The CDR3 bases are TGTGCCAGCAGTTGGGCGCCGCCGCGAGATACGCAGTATTTT.

A few counts support this clonotype. The chain recombines TRBV10-2 with TRBJ2-4, with 10 nucleotides matching TRBD2. The germline CDR1 and CDR2 sequences are WSHSY and SAAADI. Unmatched junction bases numbered 4, after V lost 4 bases and J lost 13 bases. The CDR3 runs 12 residues. This CDR3 is CASSVLAGEQYF. The DNA of the CDR3 is TGCGCCAGCAGTGTCCTAGCGGGAGAGCAGTACTTC.

The V and J genes are TRBV5-1 and TRBJ2-7; 9 positions agree with TRBD1. The J call is doubtful: the DNA matches TRBJ2-4 better. The CDR3 length is 15 residues. CDR1 and CDR2 from the germline V gene are SGHRS and YFSETQ. The CDR3 sequence: CASSLGDRAGNIQYF. The CDR3 DNA follows: TGCGCCAGCAGCTTGGGGGACAGGGCCGGCAACATTCAGTACTTC.

The J gene is TRBJ2-1, the V gene TRBV12-3 or TRBV12-4; 8 positions agree with TRBD1. V shed 5 bases and J 9 bases; nucleotides not matched to a gene: 6. The CDR3 spans 13 residues. The CDR3 loop reads CASSRTGWGEQFF. CDR3 coding DNA: TGTGCCAGCAGTCGGACAGGGTGGGGTGAGCAGTTCTTC.

The chain recombines TRBV12-3 or TRBV12-4 with TRBJ1-1; D gene unclear. The germline V and J ends were trimmed by 2 bases and 4 bases, with 8 bases remaining between them. The CDR3 runs 13 residues. This chain's CDR3 is CASSLKEITEAFF. The CDR3 DNA is TGTGCCAGCAGTTTAAAGGAGATCACTGAAGCTTTCTTT.

V and J are TRBV5-1 and TRBJ2-7, with a possible D match to TRBD1 (6 bases). Trimming cost V 4 bases and J 3 bases, with 17 bases left between them. Per the germline V gene, CDR1 is SGHRS and CDR2 is YFSETQ. The CDR3 is made up of 15 amino acids. The CDR3 DNA sequence: TGCGCCAGCAGCGTGACAGGCCAGGTCAACTACGAGCAGTACTTC. Translated, it gives CASSVTGQVNYEQYF.

The DNA of the CDR3 is TGCGCCAGCAGCCCACGGCGGACAGGAATGGAGGAGCAGTTCTTC. Its protein is CASSPRRTGMEEQFF. The rearrangement uses TRBV5-1 and TRBJ2-1; TRBD1 agrees at 7 bases. Trimming removed 4 bases from V and 10 bases from J; junction bases left unmatched: 14. The germline gives CDR1 SGHRS, CDR2 YFSETQ. This CDR3 is 15 amino acids long.